This TCR beta chain originates from a study of beta chain features in type 1 diabetes. Background on the study: All samples yielded some 110 million examined sorted cells.

Purity exceeding 98% was reached by all sorted populations. This clone was observed a few times. No antigen is known for it. Study-level points and caveats: When Type 1 diabetes patients were examined, their TCRB CDR3s proved moderately but significantly shorter in all four CD4+ subsets. Type 1 diabetes patients had fewer VDJ junction insertions and more deletions.

The germline CDR1 and CDR2 sequences are SGHTS and YDEGEE. The CDR3 is made up of 16 amino acids. V was pared by 4 bases and J by 0 bases, with 6 bases of the junction left unmatched. Isolated RNA was reverse transcribed in full, so expressed TCRB transcripts were sequenced. Assay: immunoSEQ multiplex PCR; the TCRdb copy retains only in-frame clones and omits some. In the table there are roughly 330,000 clones, 8% to 13% of which are singletons. Source material: naive CD4+ T cells from blood. This TCR was recovered from a woman aged 30 to 39 in good health. This sequence joins TRBV5-8 and TRBJ2-3, with TRBD2 matching 9 bases. The CDR3 bases are TGTGCCAGCAGCCTTAGCGGGAGCTACAGCACAGATACGCAGTATTTT. As protein: CASSLSGSYSTDTQYF.